This note documents a single TCR beta chain sequence. Method: immunoSEQ multiplex PCR; TCRdb's copy keeps in-frame clones and lacks some. Of 8,900 or so clones detected, around 81% appear once; the ten largest clones hold 13%. This entry is derived from a study of T cell repertoires in ileal Crohn's disease. The CDR3 spans 15 residues. With 1 base removed from V and 4 bases from J, the gap between germline ends came to 13 bases. Germline values: CDR1 SGHTA, CDR2 FQGNSA. This chain joins TRBV7-2 and TRBJ1-2, with D tentatively TRBD1 (6 bases). This clonotype was obtained from an adult with Crohn's disease. Sequenced: ileal tissue. CDR3 coding DNA: TGTGCCAGCAGCTTAGGAACAGGGAGAACCTATGGCTACACCTTC. It yields the protein CASSLGTGRTYGYTF.